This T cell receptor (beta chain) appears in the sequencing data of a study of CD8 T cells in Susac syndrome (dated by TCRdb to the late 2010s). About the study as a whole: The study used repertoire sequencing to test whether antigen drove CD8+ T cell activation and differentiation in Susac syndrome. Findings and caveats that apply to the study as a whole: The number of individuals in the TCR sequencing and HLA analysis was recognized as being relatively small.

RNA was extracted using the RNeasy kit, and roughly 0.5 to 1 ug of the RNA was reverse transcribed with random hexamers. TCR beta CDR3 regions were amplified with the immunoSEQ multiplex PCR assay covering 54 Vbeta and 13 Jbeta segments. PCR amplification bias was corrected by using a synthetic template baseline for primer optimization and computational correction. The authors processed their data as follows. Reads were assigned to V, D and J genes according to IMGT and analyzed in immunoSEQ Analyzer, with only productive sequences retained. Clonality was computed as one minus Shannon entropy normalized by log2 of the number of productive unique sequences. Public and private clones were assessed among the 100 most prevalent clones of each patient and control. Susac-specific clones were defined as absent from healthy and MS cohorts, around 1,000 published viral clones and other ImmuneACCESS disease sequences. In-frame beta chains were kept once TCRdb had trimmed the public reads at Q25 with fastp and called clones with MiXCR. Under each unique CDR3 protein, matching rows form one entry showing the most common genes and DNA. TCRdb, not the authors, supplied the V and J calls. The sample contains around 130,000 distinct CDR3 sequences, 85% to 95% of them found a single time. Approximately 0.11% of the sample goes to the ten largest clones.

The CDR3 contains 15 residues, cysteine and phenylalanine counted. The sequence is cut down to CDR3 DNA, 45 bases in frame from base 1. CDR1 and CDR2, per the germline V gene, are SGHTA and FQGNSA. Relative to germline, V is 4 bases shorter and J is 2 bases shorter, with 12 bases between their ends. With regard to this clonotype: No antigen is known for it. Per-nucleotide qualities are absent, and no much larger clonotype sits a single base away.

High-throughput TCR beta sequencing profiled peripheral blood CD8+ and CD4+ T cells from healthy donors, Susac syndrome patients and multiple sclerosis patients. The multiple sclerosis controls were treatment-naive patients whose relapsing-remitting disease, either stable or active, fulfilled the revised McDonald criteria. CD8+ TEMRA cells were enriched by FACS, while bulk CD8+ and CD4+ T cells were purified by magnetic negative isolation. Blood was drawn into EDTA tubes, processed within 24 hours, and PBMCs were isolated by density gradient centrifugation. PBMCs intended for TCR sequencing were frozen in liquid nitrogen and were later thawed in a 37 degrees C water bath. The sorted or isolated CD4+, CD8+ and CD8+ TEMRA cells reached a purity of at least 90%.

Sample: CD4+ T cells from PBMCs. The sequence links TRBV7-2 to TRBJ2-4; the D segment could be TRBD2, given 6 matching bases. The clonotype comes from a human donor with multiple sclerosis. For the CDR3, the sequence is CASSYSGLSKNIQYF. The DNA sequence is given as TGTGCCAGCAGCTACAGCGGGCTTTCCAAAAACATTCAGTACTTC.